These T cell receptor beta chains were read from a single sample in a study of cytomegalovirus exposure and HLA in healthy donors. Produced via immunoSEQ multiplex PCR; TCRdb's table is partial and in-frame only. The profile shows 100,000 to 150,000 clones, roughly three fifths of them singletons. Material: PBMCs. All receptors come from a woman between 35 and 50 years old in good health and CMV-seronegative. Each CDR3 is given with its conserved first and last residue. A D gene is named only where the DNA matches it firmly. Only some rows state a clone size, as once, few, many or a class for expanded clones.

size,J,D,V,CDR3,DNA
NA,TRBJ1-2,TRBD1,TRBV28,CASSSYGTEEDRGYTF,TGTGCCAGCAGTTCCTACGGGACAGAAGAGGATCGAGGCTACACCTTC
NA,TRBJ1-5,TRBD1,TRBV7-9,CASSSSGGAGHQPQHF,TGTGCCAGCAGCTCGTCAGGGGGAGCGGGCCATCAGCCCCAGCATTTT
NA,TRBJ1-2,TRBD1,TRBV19,CASSLTQGNLGYTF,TGTGCCAGTAGCCTAACACAGGGGAATTTGGGCTACACCTTC
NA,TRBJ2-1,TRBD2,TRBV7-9,CASSLEVASGYSYNEQFF,TGTGCCAGCAGCTTAGAGGTGGCTAGCGGGTACTCCTACAATGAGCAGTTCTTC
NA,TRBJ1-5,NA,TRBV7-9,CAGSLAWGGGNQPQHF,TGTGCCGGCAGCTTGGCCTGGGGGGGTGGCAATCAGCCCCAGCATTTT
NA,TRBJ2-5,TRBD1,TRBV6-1,CASRSGDSGQETQYF,TGTGCCAGCAGATCAGGGGACAGTGGGCAAGAGACCCAGTACTTC
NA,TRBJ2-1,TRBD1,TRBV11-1,CASRGGTGTGGNEQFF,TGTGCCAGCAGGGGGGGGACCGGGACAGGGGGAAATGAGCAGTTCTTC
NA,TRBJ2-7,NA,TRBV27,CASSVRGPYEQYF,TGTGCCAGCAGTGTCAGGGGCCCCTACGAGCAGTACTTC
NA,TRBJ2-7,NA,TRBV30,CAWSSQGPREQYF,TGTGCCTGGAGTTCACAGGGTCCTAGGGAGCAGTACTTC
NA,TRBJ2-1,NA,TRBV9,CASSEGLSNEQFF,TGTGCCAGCAGCGAGGGACTCAGCAATGAGCAGTTCTTC
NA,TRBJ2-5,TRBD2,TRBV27,CASSLFPSGEETQYF,TGTGCCAGCAGTTTATTTCCTAGCGGGGAAGAGACCCAGTACTTC
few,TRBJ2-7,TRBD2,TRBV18,CASSTSGGTYEQYF,TGTGCCAGCTCAACTAGCGGGGGAACCTACGAGCAGTACTTC
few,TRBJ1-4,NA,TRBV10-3,CAISDGQGGKLFF,TGTGCCATCAGTGATGGCCAGGGAGGAAAACTGTTTTTT
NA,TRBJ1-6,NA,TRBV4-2,CASSQDRRANSPLHF,TGTGCCAGCAGCCAAGATCGCAGGGCTAATTCACCCCTCCACTTT
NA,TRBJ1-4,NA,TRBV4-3,CASSQVLPDRYSTNEKLFF,TGCGCCAGCAGCCAAGTTCTACCGGACAGATACTCAACTAATGAAAAACTGTTTTTT
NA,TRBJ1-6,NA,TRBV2,CASSEGSGSPLHF,TGTGCCAGCAGTGAAGGGTCAGGGTCACCCCTCCACTTT
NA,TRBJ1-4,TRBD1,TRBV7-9,CASSLRSGQATNEKLFF,TGTGCCAGCAGCTTGCGGTCGGGACAGGCAACTAATGAAAAACTGTTTTTT
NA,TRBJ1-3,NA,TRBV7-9,CASSLDSRFGTIYF,TGTGCCAGCAGCTTGGACAGTCGTTTTGGCACCATATATTTT
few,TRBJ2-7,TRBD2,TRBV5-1,CASSFSGGETYEQYF,TGCGCCAGCAGCTTCAGCGGGGGCGAAACCTACGAGCAGTACTTC
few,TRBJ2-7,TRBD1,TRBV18,CASSPSRDRYEQYF,TGTGCCAGCTCACCGTCCCGGGACAGGTACGAGCAGTACTTC
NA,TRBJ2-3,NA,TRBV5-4,CASSLDGRRTDTQYF,TGTGCCAGCAGCTTGGATGGGCGCCGCACAGATACGCAGTATTTT
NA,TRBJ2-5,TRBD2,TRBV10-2,CASRISGTQETQYF,TGCGCCAGCAGAATTAGCGGGACTCAAGAGACCCAGTACTTC
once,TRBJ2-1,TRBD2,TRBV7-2,CASSLGPGLAANEQFF,TGTGCCAGCAGCTTAGGCCCCGGACTAGCGGCCAATGAGCAGTTCTTC
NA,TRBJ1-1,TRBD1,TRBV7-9,CASSLGGPEAFF,TGTGCCAGCAGCCTAGGGGGCCCTGAAGCTTTCTTT